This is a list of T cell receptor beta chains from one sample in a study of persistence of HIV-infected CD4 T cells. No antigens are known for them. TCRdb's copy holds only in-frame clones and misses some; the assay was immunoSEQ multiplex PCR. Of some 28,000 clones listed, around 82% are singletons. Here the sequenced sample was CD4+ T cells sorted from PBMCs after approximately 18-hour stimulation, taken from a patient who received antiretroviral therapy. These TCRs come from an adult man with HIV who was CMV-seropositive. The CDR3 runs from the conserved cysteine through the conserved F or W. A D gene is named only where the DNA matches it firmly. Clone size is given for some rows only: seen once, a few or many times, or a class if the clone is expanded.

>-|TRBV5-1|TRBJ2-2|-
TGCGCCAGCAGAGTGCAGGGTTACGGCGGGGAGCTGTTTTTT
CASRVQGYGGELFF
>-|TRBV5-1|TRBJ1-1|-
TGCGCCAGCAGCTCCATAACGAGTAACACTGAAGCTTTCTTT
CASSSITSNTEAFF
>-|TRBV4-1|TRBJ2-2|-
TGCGCCAGCAGCCAAAATCCGGGACAAGTGGCCGGGGAGCTGTTTTTT
CASSQNPGQVAGELFF
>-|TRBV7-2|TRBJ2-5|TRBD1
TGTGCCAGCAGCTTAGCGGGGACAGCCCAAGAGACCCAGTACTTC
CASSLAGTAQETQYF
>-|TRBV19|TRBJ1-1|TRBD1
TGTGCCAGTAGTCGGGAGGGACAGGCGTTCCCCTTGAACACTGAAGCTTTCTTT
CASSREGQAFPLNTEAFF
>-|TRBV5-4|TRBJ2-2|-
TGTGCCAGCAGCTTGGACCTTGTTGGGACCAACACCGGGGAGCTGTTTTTT
CASSLDLVGTNTGELFF
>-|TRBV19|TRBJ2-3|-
TGTGCCAGTAGTATAGAAGGTGGCAAGAGAGATACGCAGTATTTT
CASSIEGGKRDTQYF
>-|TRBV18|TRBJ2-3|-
TGTGCCAGCTCACCTGATGGGCGAGACACAGATACGCAGTATTTT
CASSPDGRDTDTQYF
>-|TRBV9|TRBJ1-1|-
TGTGCCAGCAGCCCCGGGGTCGCGAACACTGAAGCTTTCTTT
CASSPGVANTEAFF
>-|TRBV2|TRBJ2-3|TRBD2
TGTGCCAGCAGGCGGGGGGGACACACAGATACGCAGTATTTT
CASRRGGHTDTQYF
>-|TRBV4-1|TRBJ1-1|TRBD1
TGCGCCAGCAGCCAGAACGAAGGCAGGACAGGCGGAACTGAAGCTTTCTTT
CASSQNEGRTGGTEAFF
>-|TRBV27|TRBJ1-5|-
TGTGCCAGCAGTCGGGCCTCCCCCTATAGCAATCAGCCCCAGCATTTT
CASSRASPYSNQPQHF
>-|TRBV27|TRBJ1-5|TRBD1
TGTGCCAGCAGTTCCTTCGACAGGGGGAGCAATCAGCCCCAGCATTTT
CASSSFDRGSNQPQHF
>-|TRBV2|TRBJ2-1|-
TGTGCCAGCAGTGAAGTAGGAACAGGTGGACGAAGGGATGAGCAGTTCTTC
CASSEVGTGGRRDEQFF
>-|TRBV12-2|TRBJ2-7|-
TGTGCAAGTCGCCAATACAATGGACAAAGGGCGAGATTTGGCTACGAGCAGTACTTC
CASRQYNGQRARFGYEQYF
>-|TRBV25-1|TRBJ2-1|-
TGTGCCAGTCTGGGCCCCGGATCCTACAATGAGCAGTTCTTC
CASLGPGSYNEQFF
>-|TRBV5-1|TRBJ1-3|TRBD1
TGCGCCAGCAGCTTGGAGGGGACAGGGGGAAACACCATATATTTT
CASSLEGTGGNTIYF
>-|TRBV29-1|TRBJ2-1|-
TGCAGCGCCCGACAGGGGGCCTCTAGCGGGGGGAGATCCTACAATGAGCAGTTCTTC
CSARQGASSGGRSYNEQFF
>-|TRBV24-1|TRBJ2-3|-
TGTGCCACCAGTGATTTACCCCCGGGCCTACAGGCCCCAGATACGCAGTATTTT
CATSDLPPGLQAPDTQYF
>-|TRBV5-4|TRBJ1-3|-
TGTGCCAGCAGTCCCGCAGGGAATAAAGGTGGAAACACCATATATTTT
CASSPAGNKGGNTIYF
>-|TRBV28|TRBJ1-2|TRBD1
TGTGCCAGCAGTTCCCCACAGGGGCCCCATATGGGCTACACCTTC
CASSSPQGPHMGYTF
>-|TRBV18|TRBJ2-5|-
TGTGCCAGCTCACCAAGTGACAGGGCGGGGGTCCAAGAGACCCAGTACTTC
CASSPSDRAGVQETQYF
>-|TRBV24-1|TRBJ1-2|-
TGTGCCACCAGTGATAACAGGGAGTGGGGCTACACCTTC
CATSDNREWGYTF
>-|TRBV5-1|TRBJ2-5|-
TGCGCCAGCAGCGGACATGGGGGTATGGAGACCCAGTACTTC
CASSGHGGMETQYF
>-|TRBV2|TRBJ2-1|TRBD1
TGTGCCAGCAGCGAGGGACAGGGATACTACAATGAGCAGTTCTTC
CASSEGQGYYNEQFF
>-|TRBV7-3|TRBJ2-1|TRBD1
TGTGCCAGCAGCTTACTTCCGGGACAGAGTGGTAGTGAGCAGTTCTTC
CASSLLPGQSGSEQFF
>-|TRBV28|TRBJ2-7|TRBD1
TGTGCCAGCAGCGGGAGTTGGACAGGGATCTCCTACGAGCAGTACTTC
CASSGSWTGISYEQYF
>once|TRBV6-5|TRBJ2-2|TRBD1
TGTGCCGCCCATAGGACAGGGGGTGGCGGGGAGCTGTTTTTT
CAAHRTGGGGELFF
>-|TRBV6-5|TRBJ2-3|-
TGTGCCAGCAGTTCACAGGGAATCGGAGATACGCAGTATTTT
CASSSQGIGDTQYF
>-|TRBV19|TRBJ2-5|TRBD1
TGTGCCAGTAGGAAGTCAGGGGGAGAGACCCAGTACTTC
CASRKSGGETQYF
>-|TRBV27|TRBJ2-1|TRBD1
TGTGCCAGCAGTTTCTACAGGGGGCATGAGCAGTTCTTC
CASSFYRGHEQFF
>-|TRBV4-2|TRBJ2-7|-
TGTGCCAGCAGCCAAGAGACCCGGGGCCCCTCCTACGAGCAGTACTTC
CASSQETRGPSYEQYF
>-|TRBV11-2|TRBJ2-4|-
TGTGCCAGCAGCTTAGATCCCGGGACAACACATCTAGCCAAAAACATTCAGTACTTC
CASSLDPGTTHLAKNIQYF
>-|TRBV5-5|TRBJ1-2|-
TGTGCCAGCAGCTTGCGAGACAGCCTCTATGGCTACACCTTC
CASSLRDSLYGYTF
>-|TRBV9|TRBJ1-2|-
TGTGCCAGCAGCGTAGGATGGGGTACTAACTATGGCTACACCTTC
CASSVGWGTNYGYTF
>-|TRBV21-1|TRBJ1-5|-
TGTGCCAGCAGCAAAGAGAAAACAGGGCTTATCGGTCAGCCCCAGCATTTT
CASSKEKTGLIGQPQHF
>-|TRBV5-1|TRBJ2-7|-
TGCGCCAGCAGCTCGGCGATGAGTTCCTACGAGCAGTACTTC
CASSSAMSSYEQYF
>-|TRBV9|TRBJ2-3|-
TGTGCCAGCAGCTTAAGGCGGGTTGGCACAGATACGCAGTATTTT
CASSLRRVGTDTQYF
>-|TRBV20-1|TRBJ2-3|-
TGCAGTGCTAGCTTGACGAATACGCAGTATTTT
CSASLTNTQYF
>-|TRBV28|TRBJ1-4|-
TGTGCCAGCAGTTTCGCTCGGGGGCGGGGTGAAAAACTGTTTTTT
CASSFARGRGEKLFF
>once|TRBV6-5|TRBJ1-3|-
TGTGCCAGCAGAGGGCCGGGGGGAGAGAGCACCATATATTTT
CASRGPGGESTIYF
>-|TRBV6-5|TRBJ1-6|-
TGTGCCAGCAGTTACGTTAGCTCCTATAATTCACCCCTCCACTTT
CASSYVSSYNSPLHF
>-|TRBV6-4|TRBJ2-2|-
TGTGCCAGCAGTGAGCAGGCCAACACCGGGGAGCTGTTTTTT
CASSEQANTGELFF